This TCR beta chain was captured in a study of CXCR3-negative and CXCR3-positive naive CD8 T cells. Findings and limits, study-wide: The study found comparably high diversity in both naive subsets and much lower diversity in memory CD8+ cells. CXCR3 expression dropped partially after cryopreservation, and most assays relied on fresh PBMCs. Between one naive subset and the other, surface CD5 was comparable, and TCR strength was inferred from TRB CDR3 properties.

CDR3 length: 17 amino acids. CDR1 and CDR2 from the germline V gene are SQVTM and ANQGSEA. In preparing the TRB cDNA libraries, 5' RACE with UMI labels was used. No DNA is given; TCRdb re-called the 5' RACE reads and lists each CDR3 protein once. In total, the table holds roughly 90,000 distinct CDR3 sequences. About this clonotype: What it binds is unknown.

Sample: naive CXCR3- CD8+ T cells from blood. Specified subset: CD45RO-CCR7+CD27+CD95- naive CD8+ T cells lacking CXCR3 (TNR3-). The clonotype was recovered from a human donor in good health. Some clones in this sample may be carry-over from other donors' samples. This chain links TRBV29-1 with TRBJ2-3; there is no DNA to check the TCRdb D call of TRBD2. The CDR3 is CSVEVPLAGRITDTQYF.